The clone carrying this TCR beta chain came up once. The antigen remains unidentified. Germline lookup yields CDR1 SGHDN and CDR2 FVKESK. The CDR3 covers 13 residues. Trimming cost V 4 bases and J 6 bases, with 9 bases left between them. The assay was immunoSEQ multiplex PCR, and TCRdb's table has in-frame clones only and misses some. Found here are about 350,000 clones, around nine tenths of them singletons; the top ten hold roughly 10%. The data derive from a study of Ad26.COV2.S vaccination and SARS-CoV-2 variants. Points from the study as a whole: It was reported that spike-specific CD8+ and CD4+ T cell responses were substantially broad after vaccination.

Treatment specified: about 20 received Ad26.COV2.S at low or high dose, single or two shots; about five received placebo; per-sample allocation not given. At day 63 after the first vaccine or placebo injection, samples were drawn. The source of this sequence is a person aged 18-60 years who received the Ad26.COV2.S COVID-19 vaccine or a placebo. The genes are TRBV14 and TRBJ2-2; no definite D call. The sample in question was peripheral blood, obtained in a trial of Ad26.COV2.S vaccine versus placebo. The CDR3 DNA follows: TGTGCCAGCAGCCCTCGGGTGGCCGGGGAGCTGTTTTTT. Its protein is CASSPRVAGELFF.